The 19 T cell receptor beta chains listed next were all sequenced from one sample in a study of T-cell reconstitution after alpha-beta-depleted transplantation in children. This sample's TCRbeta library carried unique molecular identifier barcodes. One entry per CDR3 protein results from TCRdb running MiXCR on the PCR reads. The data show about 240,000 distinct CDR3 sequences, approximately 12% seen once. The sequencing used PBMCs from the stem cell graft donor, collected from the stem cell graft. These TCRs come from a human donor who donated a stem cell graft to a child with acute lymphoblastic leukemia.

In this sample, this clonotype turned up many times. As DNA, the CDR3 is TGCGCCAGCAGCTTGAACGGACAGGGAGAACTAGAGACCCAGTACTTC. Translating it yields CASSLNGQGELETQYF. This chain links TRBV5-1 with TRBJ2-5, with 8 bases identical to TRBD1. The CDR3 is 16 residues long. Germline V CDR1 and CDR2: SGHRS, YFSETQ. V was clipped by 1 base and J by 4 bases; unmatched bases: 9.

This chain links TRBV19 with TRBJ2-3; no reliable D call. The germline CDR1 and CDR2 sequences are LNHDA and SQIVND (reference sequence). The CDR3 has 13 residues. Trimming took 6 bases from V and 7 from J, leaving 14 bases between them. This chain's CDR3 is CASSGIGRNTQYF. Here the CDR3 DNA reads TGTGCCAGTAGCGGAATCGGGCGAAATACGCAGTATTTT.

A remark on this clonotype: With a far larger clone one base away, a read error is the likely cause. Here the CDR3 DNA reads TGTGCCAGCAGTTCAGGGCACGAGCAGTACTTC. It yields the protein CASSSGHEQYF. The chain couples TRBV12-3 or TRBV12-4 to TRBJ2-7; perhaps TRBD1 as D (5 bases). Trimming pared 4 bases from V and 5 bases from J, leaving 6 bases between. This CDR3 is built from 11 residues.

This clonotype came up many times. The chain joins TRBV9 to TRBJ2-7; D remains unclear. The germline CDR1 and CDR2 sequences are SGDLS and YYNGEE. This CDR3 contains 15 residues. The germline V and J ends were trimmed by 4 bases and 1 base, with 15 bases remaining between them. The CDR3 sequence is CASSPRTEPSYEQYF. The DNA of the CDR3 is TGTGCCAGCAGCCCCCGGACCGAGCCGTCCTACGAGCAGTACTTC.

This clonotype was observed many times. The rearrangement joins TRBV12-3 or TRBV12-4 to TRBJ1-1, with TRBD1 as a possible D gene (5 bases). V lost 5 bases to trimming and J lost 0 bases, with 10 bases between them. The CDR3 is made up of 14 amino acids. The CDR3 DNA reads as TGTGCCAGCAGTCCGGGGGGTTTGAACACTGAAGCTTTCTTT. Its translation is CASSPGGLNTEAFF.

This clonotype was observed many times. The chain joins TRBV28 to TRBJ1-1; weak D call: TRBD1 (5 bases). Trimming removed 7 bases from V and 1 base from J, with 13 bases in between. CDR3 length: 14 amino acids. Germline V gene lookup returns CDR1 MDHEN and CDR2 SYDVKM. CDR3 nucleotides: TGTGCCAGCATTTTGCAGGGCGGGAACACTGAAGCTTTCTTT. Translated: CASILQGGNTEAFF.

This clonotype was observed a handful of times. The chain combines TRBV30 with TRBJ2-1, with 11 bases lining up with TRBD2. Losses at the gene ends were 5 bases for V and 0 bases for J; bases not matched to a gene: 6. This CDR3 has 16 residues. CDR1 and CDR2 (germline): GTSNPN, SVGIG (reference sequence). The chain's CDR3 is CAWLELAGASYNEQFF. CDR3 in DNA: TGTGCCTGGTTAGAACTAGCGGGGGCCTCCTACAATGAGCAGTTCTTC. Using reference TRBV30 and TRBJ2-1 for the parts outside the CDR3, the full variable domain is SQTIHQWPATLVQPVGSPLSLECTVEGTSNPNLYWYRQAAGRGLQLLFYSVGIGQISSEVPQNLSASRPQDRQFILSSKKLLLSDSGFYLCAWLELAGASYNEQFFGPGTRLTVL.

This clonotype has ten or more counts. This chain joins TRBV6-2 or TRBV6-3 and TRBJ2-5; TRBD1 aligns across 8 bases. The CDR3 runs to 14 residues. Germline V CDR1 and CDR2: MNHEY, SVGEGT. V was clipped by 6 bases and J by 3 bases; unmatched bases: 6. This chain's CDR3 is CASRIDRGEETQYF. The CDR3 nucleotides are TGTGCCAGCAGGATTGACAGGGGAGAAGAGACCCAGTACTTC.

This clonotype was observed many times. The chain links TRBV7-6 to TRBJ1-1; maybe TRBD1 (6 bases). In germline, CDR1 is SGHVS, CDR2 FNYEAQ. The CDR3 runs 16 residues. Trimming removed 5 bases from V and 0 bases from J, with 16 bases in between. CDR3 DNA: TGTGCCAGCAGCCTCAATGGGGGCAGGATGAACACTGAAGCTTTCTTT. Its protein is CASSLNGGRMNTEAFF.

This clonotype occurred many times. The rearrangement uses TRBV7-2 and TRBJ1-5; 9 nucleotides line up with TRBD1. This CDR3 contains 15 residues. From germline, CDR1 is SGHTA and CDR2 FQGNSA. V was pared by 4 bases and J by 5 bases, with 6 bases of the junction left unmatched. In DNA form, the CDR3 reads TGTGCCAGCAGCTATACAGGGGGCAGCGATCAGCCCCAGCATTTT. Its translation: CASSYTGGSDQPQHF.

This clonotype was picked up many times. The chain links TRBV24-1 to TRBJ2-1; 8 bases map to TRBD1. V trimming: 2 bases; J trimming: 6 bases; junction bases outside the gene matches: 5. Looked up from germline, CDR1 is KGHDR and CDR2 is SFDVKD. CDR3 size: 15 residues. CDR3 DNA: TGTGCCACCAGTGATTCGCAGACAGGGGCCAATGAGCAGTTCTTC. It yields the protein CATSDSQTGANEQFF.

The CDR3 here is CASSIAPGAGELFF. CDR3 nucleotide sequence: TGTGCCAGTAGTATAGCTCCAGGGGCCGGGGAGCTGTTTTTT. This rearrangement joins TRBV19 to TRBJ2-2; maybe TRBD1 (6 bases). Germline V CDR1 and CDR2: LNHDA, SQIVND (reference sequence). The length of the CDR3 is 14 residues. Trimming cost V 1 base and J 6 bases, with 9 bases left between them.

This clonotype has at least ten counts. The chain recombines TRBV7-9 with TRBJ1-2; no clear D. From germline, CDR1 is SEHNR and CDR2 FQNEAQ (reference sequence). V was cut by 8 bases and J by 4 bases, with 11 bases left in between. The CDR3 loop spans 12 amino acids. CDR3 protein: CASGAISYGYTF. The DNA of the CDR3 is TGTGCCAGCGGCGCCATCTCCTATGGCTACACCTTC.

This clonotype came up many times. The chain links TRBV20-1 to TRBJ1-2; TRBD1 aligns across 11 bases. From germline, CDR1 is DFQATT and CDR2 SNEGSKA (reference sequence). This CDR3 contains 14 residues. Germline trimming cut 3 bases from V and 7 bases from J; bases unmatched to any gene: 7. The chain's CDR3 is CSASHAGTGGGYTF. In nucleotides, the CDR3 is TGCAGTGCTAGCCATGCCGGGACAGGGGGTGGCTACACCTTC.

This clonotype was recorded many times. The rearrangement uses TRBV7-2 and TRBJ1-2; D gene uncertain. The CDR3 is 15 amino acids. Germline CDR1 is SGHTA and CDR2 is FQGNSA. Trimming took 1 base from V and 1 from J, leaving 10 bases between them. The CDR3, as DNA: TGTGCCAGCAGCTTAGAGGCAGAATTTAACTATGGCTACACCTTC. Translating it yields CASSLEAEFNYGYTF.

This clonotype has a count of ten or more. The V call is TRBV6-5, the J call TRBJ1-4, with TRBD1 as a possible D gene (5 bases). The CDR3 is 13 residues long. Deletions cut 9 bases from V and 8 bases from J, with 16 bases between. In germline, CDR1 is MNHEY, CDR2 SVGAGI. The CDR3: CASGASEGEKLFF. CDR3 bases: TGTGCCAGTGGGGCTTCAGAGGGAGAAAAACTGTTTTTT.

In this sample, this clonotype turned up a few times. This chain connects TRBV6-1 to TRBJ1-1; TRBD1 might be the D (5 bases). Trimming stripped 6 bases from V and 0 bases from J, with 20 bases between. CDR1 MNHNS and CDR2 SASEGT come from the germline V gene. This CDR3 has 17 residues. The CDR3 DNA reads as TGTGCCAGCAGATTTTTGAGCGGGGGGTATATGAACACTGAAGCTTTCTTT. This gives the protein CASRFLSGGYMNTEAFF.

The CDR3 loop is CASSVAAQEHNEQFF. DNA for the CDR3: TGTGCCAGCAGCGTAGCTGCCCAAGAACACAATGAGCAGTTCTTC. The chain has TRBV9 and TRBJ2-1; D is uncertain. The CDR3 loop spans 15 amino acids. Trimming removed 0 bases at V and 5 bases at J, with 12 bases between. The V gene's germline CDR1 is SGDLS and CDR2 YYNGEE.

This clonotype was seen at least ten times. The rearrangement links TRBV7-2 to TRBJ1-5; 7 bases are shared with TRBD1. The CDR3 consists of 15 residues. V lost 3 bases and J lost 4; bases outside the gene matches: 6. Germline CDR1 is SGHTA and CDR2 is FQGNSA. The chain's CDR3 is CASSFSGQSNQPQHF. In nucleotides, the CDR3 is TGTGCCAGCAGCTTTTCGGGACAGTCGAATCAGCCCCAGCATTTT. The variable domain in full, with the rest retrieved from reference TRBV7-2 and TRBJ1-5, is GAGVSQSPSNKVTEKGKDVELRCDPISGHTALYWYRQSLGQGLEFLIYFQGNSAPDKSGLPSDRFSAERTGGSVSTLTIQRTQQEDSAVYLCASSFSGQSNQPQHFGDGTRLSIL.